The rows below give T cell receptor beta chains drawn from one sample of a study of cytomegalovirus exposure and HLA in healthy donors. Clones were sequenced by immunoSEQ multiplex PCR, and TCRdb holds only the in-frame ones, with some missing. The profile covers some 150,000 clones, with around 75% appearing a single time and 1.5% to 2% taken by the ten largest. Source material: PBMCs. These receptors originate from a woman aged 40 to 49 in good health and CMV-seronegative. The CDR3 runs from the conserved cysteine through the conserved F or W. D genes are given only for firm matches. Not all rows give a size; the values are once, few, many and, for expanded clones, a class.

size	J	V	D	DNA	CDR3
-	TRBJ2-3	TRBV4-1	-	TGCGCCAGCAGCCAAGAGCCCCACCCCAGCGGTAGCACAGATACGCAGTATTTT	CASSQEPHPSGSTDTQYF
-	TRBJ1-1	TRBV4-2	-	TGTGCCAGCAGCCCCGATTACCGGGGGGACGCTGAAGCTTTCTTT	CASSPDYRGDAEAFF
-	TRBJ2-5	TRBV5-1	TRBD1	TGCGCCAGCAGCCGAACAGGGGGACAGGGAGAGACCCAGTACTTC	CASSRTGGQGETQYF
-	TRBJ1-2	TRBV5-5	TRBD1	TGTGCCAGCAGCTTGGCCCAACAGGGGATCTATGGCTACACCTTC	CASSLAQQGIYGYTF
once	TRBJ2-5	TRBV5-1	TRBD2	TGCGCCAGCAGCTCAAGCGGGAGGAGTCGGGGTGAGACCCAGTACTTC	CASSSSGRSRGETQYF
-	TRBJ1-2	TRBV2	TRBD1	TGTGCCAGTGAGGGGACAGGGAGCAACTATGGCTACACCTTC	CASEGTGSNYGYTF
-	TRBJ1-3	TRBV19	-	TGTGCCAGTAGTATAGATCCCTGGCTGGCCATATATTTT	CASSIDPWLAIYF
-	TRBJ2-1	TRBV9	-	TGTGCCAGCAGCGTAGTACTAGATGACAATGAGCAGTTCTTC	CASSVVLDDNEQFF
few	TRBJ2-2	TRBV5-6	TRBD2	TGTGCCAGCACCCGACTAGCGGGCGGGGAGCTGTTTTTT	CASTRLAGGELFF
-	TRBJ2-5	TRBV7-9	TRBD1	TGTGCCAGCAGCTTAATAGGGGGCGTGGGAGAGACCCAGTACTTC	CASSLIGGVGETQYF
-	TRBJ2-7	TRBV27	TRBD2	TGTGCCAGCAGTTCCCCCGGACTAGCAGATACCTCGGGCTCCTACGAGCAGTACTTC	CASSSPGLADTSGSYEQYF
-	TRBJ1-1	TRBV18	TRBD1	TGTGCCAGCTCACCGGGACAGGGCGCTCCGAACACTGAAGCTTTCTTT	CASSPGQGAPNTEAFF
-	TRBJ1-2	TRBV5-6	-	TGTGCCAGCAGCTTGGGGACTCCCCTCTATGGCTACACCTTC	CASSLGTPLYGYTF
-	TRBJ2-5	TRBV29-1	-	TGCAGCGTTGAACGCCGAGCCTCTTACCAAGAGACCCAGTACTTC	CSVERRASYQETQYF
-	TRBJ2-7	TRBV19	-	TGTGCCAGTAGTATCGGCAGGGGCGTATACGAGCAGTACTTC	CASSIGRGVYEQYF
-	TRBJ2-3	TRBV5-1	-	TGCGCCAGCAGCTTACCGGGGAGCACAGATACGCAGTATTTT	CASSLPGSTDTQYF
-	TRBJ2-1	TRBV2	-	TGTGCCAGCAGTGGGGTGGATCAGGTCTACAATGAGCAGTTCTTC	CASSGVDQVYNEQFF
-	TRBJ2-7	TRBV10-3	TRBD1	TGTGCCATCAGTGAGTATTATAGTGGGGACAGGGCCTACGAGCAGTACTTC	CAISEYYSGDRAYEQYF
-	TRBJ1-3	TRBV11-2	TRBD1	TGTGCCAGCAGCCGACAGGGGACTCCTGGAAACACCATATATTTT	CASSRQGTPGNTIYF
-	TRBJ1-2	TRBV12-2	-	TGTGCAAGTCGCTTAGGGCATCCGGGTCCCTATGGCTACACCTTC	CASRLGHPGPYGYTF
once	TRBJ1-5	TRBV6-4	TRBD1	TGTGCCAGCCCGGGACAGGCCTCCGTAGCGCATCAGCCCCAGCATTTT	CASPGQASVAHQPQHF
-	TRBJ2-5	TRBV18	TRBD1	TGTGCCAGCTCTTCGGGACAGGGACACCAAGAGACCCAGTACTTC	CASSSGQGHQETQYF
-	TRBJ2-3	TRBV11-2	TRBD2	TGTGCCAGCAGCTTTAGCGGGACGCAGTATTTT	CASSFSGTQYF
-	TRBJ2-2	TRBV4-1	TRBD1	TGCGCCAGCAGCCGTCCAGGGGGCCTGGACACCGGGGAGCTGTTTTTT	CASSRPGGLDTGELFF
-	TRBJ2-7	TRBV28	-	TGTGCCAGCAGCGGGGGAGCCTACGAGCAGTACTTC	CASSGGAYEQYF
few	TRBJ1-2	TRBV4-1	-	TGCGCCAGCAGCCGGACGGGCAGGGGATGGGGCTACACCTTC	CASSRTGRGWGYTF
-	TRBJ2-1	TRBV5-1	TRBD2	TGCGCCAGCAGCTTGAATAGCGGGATCTCCTACAATGAGCAGTTCTTC	CASSLNSGISYNEQFF
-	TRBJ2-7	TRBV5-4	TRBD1	TGTGCCAGCAGCCCTGGGACAGGGGGACAATACGAGCAGTACTTC	CASSPGTGGQYEQYF
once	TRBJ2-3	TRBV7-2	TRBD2	TGTGCCAGCAGCTTAAGCGGGGGGGACACAGATACGCAGTATTTT	CASSLSGGDTDTQYF
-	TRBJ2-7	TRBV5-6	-	TGTGCCAGCAGGCGACAGCGACGGGGGGCCTCCTACGAGCAGTACTTC	CASRRQRRGASYEQYF
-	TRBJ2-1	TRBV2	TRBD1	TGTGCCAGCACCAGGGACAGGGATAATGAGCAGTTCTTC	CASTRDRDNEQFF
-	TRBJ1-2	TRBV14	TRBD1	TGTGCCAGCAGCCCATCGGGACAGGTTTATGGCTACACCTTC	CASSPSGQVYGYTF
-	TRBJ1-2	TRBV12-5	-	TGTGCTAGTGGTTTGGACTCCGGCGGCCCCTCCTATGGCTACACCTTC	CASGLDSGGPSYGYTF
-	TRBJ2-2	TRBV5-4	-	TGTGCCGTAAAAGTAATGAATCTGGGGGGGGCCTTCACCGGGGAGCTGTTTTTT	CAVKVMNLGGAFTGELFF
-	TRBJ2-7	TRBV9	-	TGTGCCAGCAGCGTAGGAGGGGGAAACTCCTACGAGCAGTACTTC	CASSVGGGNSYEQYF
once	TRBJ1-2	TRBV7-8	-	TGTGCCAGCAGCTTAGGAGGACAGTATGGCTACACCTTC	CASSLGGQYGYTF
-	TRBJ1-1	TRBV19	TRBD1	TGTGCCAGTCGTGCTTACCAGGGGGGATCTTCTGAAGCTTTCTTT	CASRAYQGGSSEAFF
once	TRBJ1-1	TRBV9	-	TGTGCCAGCAGCGTAGGGAGGGTCGGGACTGAAGCTTTCTTT	CASSVGRVGTEAFF
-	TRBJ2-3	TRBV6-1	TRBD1	TGTGCCAGCAGTGACGGACAGGGTGGCACAGATACGCAGTATTTT	CASSDGQGGTDTQYF
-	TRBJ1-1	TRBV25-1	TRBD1	TGTGCCAGCAGTGACCCCGGGACAGGGGAGACGGAAGCTTTCTTT	CASSDPGTGETEAFF
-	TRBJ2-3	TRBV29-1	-	TGCAGCGTCACTCTCCTAAGCACAGATACGCAGTATTTT	CSVTLLSTDTQYF
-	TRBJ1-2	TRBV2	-	TGTGCCAGCAGTGGACGAGGGATCACCGCTAACTATGGCTACACCTTC	CASSGRGITANYGYTF
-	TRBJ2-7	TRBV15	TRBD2	TGTGCCACCAGCAGTCCTGGGGGGGCCTACGAGCAGTACTTC	CATSSPGGAYEQYF
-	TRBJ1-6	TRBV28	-	TGTGCCAGCAGTGAGCACTACACCTCACCCCTCCACTTT	CASSEHYTSPLHF
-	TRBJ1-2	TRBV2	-	TGTGCCAGCAGTGAGGGGGCCAGGGGTCCCTATGGCTACACCTTC	CASSEGARGPYGYTF
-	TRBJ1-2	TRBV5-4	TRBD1	TGTGCCAGCAGCGGTATACAGGGGGACTATGGCTACACCTTC	CASSGIQGDYGYTF
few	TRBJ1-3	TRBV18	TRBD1	TGTGCCAGCTCACCCCTGACAGGGTTCTCTGGAAACACCATATATTTT	CASSPLTGFSGNTIYF
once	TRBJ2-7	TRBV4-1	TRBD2	TGCGCCAGCAGCCCGGGACTAGCGGCTTGGGACGAGCAGTACTTC	CASSPGLAAWDEQYF
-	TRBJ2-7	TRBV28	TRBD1	TGTGCCAGCAGTAACGGACAGGGGAGTAACTACGAGCAGTACTTC	CASSNGQGSNYEQYF
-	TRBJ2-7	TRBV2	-	TGTGCCAGCAGCGAAGGTGGCCGCGAGCAGTACTTC	CASSEGGREQYF
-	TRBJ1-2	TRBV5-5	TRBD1	TGTGCCAGCAGCTTAGCCGGGACAGGGACGGGCCGTGGCTACACCTTC	CASSLAGTGTGRGYTF
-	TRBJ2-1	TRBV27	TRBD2	TGTGCCAGCAGTTTACTCCTAAGACTAGCGGGAGACGAGCAGTTCTTC	CASSLLLRLAGDEQFF
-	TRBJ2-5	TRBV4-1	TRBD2	TGCGCCAGCAGCCAAAAGCCCCGGGGACTACGGGTGGGGGAGACCCAGTACTTC	CASSQKPRGLRVGETQYF
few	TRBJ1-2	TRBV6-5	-	TGTGCCAGCAGTTACTCTACGGGGGACTATGGCTACACCTTC	CASSYSTGDYGYTF
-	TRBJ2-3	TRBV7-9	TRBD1	TGTTCCAGCACGTGGACAGGCCATTCCTCTGGTACGCAGTATTTT	CSSTWTGHSSGTQYF
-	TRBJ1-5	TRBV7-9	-	TGTGCCAGCAGCTTAGATTTGTGGACTGGGAGCAATCAGCCCCAGCATTTT	CASSLDLWTGSNQPQHF
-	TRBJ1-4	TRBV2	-	TGTGCCAGCAGTGAGTCCCCAGTCGAAAAACTGTTTTTT	CASSESPVEKLFF
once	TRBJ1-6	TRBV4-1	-	TGCGCCAGCAGCCAAGAAGTACGGACAGAAGCTTCACCCCTCCACTTT	CASSQEVRTEASPLHF